This TCR beta chain was retrieved from a study of blood T cell repertoires in COVID-19. At the level of the study: PBMCs, B-cell-depleted T cells, or T cells were the source of the cDNA or gDNA that made up the material.

Germline V gene lookup returns CDR1 KGHSH and CDR2 LQKENI. The CDR3 has 16 amino acids. V was pared by 1 base and J by 2 bases, with 13 bases between. In the authors' workflow: The authors estimated nucleated cell counts from reference gene primer amplification. Here immunoSEQ multiplex PCR was the method, and the copy in TCRdb shows in-frame clones only, minus some. Clonal size and the V and J genes are those of that table, whereas D and trimming came from the DNA. The sample records 200,000 to 250,000 clones, roughly 88% being singletons. This chain joins TRBV18 and TRBJ2-3, with a possible D match to TRBD2 (6 bases). This sequence was found in a woman aged 45-59 years with acute COVID-19. Source material: PBMCs or T cells enriched from blood (not recorded which). The CDR3 coding sequence is TGTGCCAGCTCACCACAGCTAGCGAAGTCCACAGATACGCAGTATTTT. Its translation: CASSPQLAKSTDTQYF.